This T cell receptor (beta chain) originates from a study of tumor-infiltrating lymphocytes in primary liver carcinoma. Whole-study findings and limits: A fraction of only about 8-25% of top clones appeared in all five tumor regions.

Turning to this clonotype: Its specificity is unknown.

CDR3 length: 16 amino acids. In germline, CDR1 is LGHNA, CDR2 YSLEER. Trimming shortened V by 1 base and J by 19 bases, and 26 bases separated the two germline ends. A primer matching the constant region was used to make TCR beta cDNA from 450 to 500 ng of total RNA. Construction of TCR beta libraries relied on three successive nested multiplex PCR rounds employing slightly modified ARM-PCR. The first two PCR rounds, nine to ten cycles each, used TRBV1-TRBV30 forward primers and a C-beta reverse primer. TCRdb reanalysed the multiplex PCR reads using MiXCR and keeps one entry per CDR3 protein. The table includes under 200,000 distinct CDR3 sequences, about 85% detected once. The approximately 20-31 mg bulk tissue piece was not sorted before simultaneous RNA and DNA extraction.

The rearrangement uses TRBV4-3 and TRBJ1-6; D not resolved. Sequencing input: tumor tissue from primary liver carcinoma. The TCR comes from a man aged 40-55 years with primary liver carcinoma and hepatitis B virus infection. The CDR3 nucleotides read TGCGCCAGCAGCCAAGCGCAAACCGTCGATAATTCACACCTTCACTTT. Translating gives CASSQAQTVDNSHLHF.